This T cell receptor (beta chain) was recorded in a study of cytomegalovirus exposure and HLA in healthy donors. About the study: Of the donors genotyped, approximately 400 in all, around 77% fell in the Caucasian-associated ancestry cluster. Findings and caveats of the study: Analysis was performed later, and it showed HLA-associated TCR beta chains to be more clonally expanded than equally common others. The authors later linked a missense DCLRE1C variant to TCR beta V- and J-gene trimming. Reports described diagnosis of cytomegalovirus status by the classifier as highly specific and sensitive.

A remark on this clone: Its target is unknown.

The germline V gene has CDR1 GTSNPN and CDR2 SVGIG (reference sequence). CDR3 size: 14 residues. Losses at the gene ends were 2 bases for V and 7 bases for J; bases not matched to a gene: 7. Primers: 60 Vbeta forward and 13 Jbeta reverse. Sequencing was performed with immunoSEQ multiplex PCR; in TCRdb, only in-frame clones are kept and a portion is missing. The table shows 150,000 to 200,000 clones, with about 72% occurring only once. The TCR was taken from a human donor in good health. Material: PBMCs. J is TRBJ1-5 and V is TRBV30, with 8 positions matching TRBD1. CDR3 protein: CAWSNGQGQQPQHF. CDR3 sequence (DNA): TGTGCCTGGAGTAACGGACAGGGACAGCAGCCCCAGCATTTT.